Presented here are 18 T cell receptor beta chains from one specimen sequenced in a study of T cells expressing NK-cell markers. TCRdb re-called the 5' RACE reads and gives one entry per CDR3 protein, without DNA. The sample includes some 500,000 distinct CDR3 sequences. The specimen was blood T cells: a sorted CD56 or NKG2C T cell subset, CD4+ or CD8+ T cells, or bulk PBMC T cells (not recorded which). Receptor source: a woman aged 45-60 years in good health.

CDR3 protein: CASSFRGPGAEKLFF. The chain combines TRBV5-5 with TRBJ1-4; the D call of TRBD1 rests on TCRdb alone, since no DNA is present to check it. The V gene's germline CDR1 is SGHKS and CDR2 YYEKEE (reference sequence). The CDR3 spans 15 residues.

The chain uses TRBV4-1 and TRBJ1-4; TCRdb indicates TRBD1, and absent DNA this call remains unverified. Looked up from germline, CDR1 is MGHRA and CDR2 is YSYEKL. This CDR3 region has 16 residues. This CDR3 reads CASSQLQGATNEKLFF.

The chain links TRBV7-9 to TRBJ2-5; the TRBD2 assignment by TCRdb is unverifiable without DNA. The germline V gene encodes CDR1 SEHNR and CDR2 FQNEAQ (reference sequence). The CDR3 is 12 residues long. The CDR3 reads CAGEDSRGTQYF.

The chain recombines TRBV7-3 with TRBJ2-7; TCRdb gives TRBD2 as the D gene, but with no DNA this cannot be confirmed. Germline CDR1 and CDR2: SGHTA and FQGTGA. This CDR3 has 15 residues. The CDR3 region is CASSLGGTSFDEQYF. The full variable domain, with the rest looked up from reference TRBV7-3 and TRBJ2-7, is GAGVSQTPSNKVTEKGKYVELRCDPISGHTALYWYRQSLGQGPEFLIYFQGTGAADDSGLPNDRFFAVRPEGSVSTLKIQRTERGDSAVYLCASSLGGTSFDEQYFGPGTRLTVT.

J is TRBJ2-2 and V is TRBV9; TCRdb's D gene call, TRBD2, goes unchecked for lack of DNA. This CDR3 has 17 amino acids. CDR1 SGDLS and CDR2 YYNGEE come from the germline V gene. This CDR3 reads CASSVAPIGGPTGELFF.

The V gene is TRBV20-1, the J gene TRBJ1-5; TCRdb reports TRBD1, a call that lacks DNA to check it against. Germline V CDR1 and CDR2: DFQATT, SNEGSKA (reference sequence). CDR3 length equals 17 residues. The CDR3 sequence: CSARVPGNSYSNQPQHF.

The chain uses TRBV7-9 and TRBJ2-7; TCRdb designates TRBD1, a call that cannot be tested without DNA. CDR1 is SEHNR, CDR2 FQNEAQ, per germline (reference sequence). The CDR3 totals 15 residues. The CDR3 here is CASSKLGQGVGEQYF.

This rearrangement joins TRBV4-2 to TRBJ1-3. Germline V gives CDR1 LGHNA, CDR2 YNFKEQ. The CDR3 totals 14 residues. The CDR3 loop is CASSPDASGNTIYF.

The V and J genes are TRBV12-3 or TRBV12-4 and TRBJ1-3. The CDR3 contains 15 residues. The CDR3: CASRLEGTTGNTIYF.

The rearrangement joins TRBV5-1 to TRBJ2-1; TCRdb lists TRBD1, though no DNA is available to test this call. Per the germline V gene, CDR1 is SGHRS and CDR2 is YFSETQ. This CDR3 is built from 11 residues. CDR3 sequence: CASSLPGEQFF.

The chain links TRBV5-1 to TRBJ2-1; absent DNA, TCRdb's TRBD1 call cannot be checked. The CDR3 has 14 amino acids. CDR1 is SGHRS, CDR2 YFSETQ, per germline. This CDR3 is CASSLGTEYNEQFF.

The chain's CDR3 is CASSPTLAATSGANVLTF. This rearrangement joins TRBV12-3 or TRBV12-4 to TRBJ2-6; TCRdb calls TRBD2, which cannot be checked without DNA. The CDR3 is made up of 18 amino acids.

The V and J genes are TRBV5-1 and TRBJ2-3. From germline, CDR1 is SGHRS and CDR2 YFSETQ. This CDR3 region has 14 residues. The CDR3 reads CASSLVRFADTQYF.

The chain is built from TRBV6-5 and TRBJ1-2; as DNA is missing, the TRBD1 call by TCRdb cannot be tested. CDR3 length: 13 residues. Germline CDR1 reads MNHEY; CDR2 reads SVGAGI. CDR3 loop: CASSYSGQNGYTF.

The chain uses TRBV5-6 and TRBJ2-3; with no DNA, the TCRdb D assignment of TRBD1 cannot be verified. Germline loops: CDR1 SGHDT, CDR2 YYEEEE. This CDR3 is 12 amino acids long. The CDR3 protein is CASSSRVPTQYF.

The chain links TRBV5-1 to TRBJ2-5; TCRdb names TRBD2, which stays unverified in the absence of DNA. CDR3 length: 16 amino acids. Germline loops: CDR1 SGHRS, CDR2 YFSETQ. CDR3 sequence: CASSLGKTSSLETQYF.

V gene TRBV20-1 combines with J gene TRBJ1-5; TCRdb picks TRBD1, but there is no DNA to check that call. CDR3 size: 17 residues. Germline CDR1 is DFQATT and CDR2 is SNEGSKA (reference sequence). CDR3 sequence: CSASEGEGGGSRQPQHF.

The J gene is TRBJ1-1, the V gene TRBV5-1; TCRdb's D call of TRBD1 is untestable without DNA. CDR1 SGHRS and CDR2 YFSETQ come from the germline V gene. The CDR3 has 14 residues. This CDR3 reads CASRRQGLNTEAFF.